Below, 5 T cell receptor beta chains from the same sample are listed, as sequenced in a study of blood T cell repertoires in COVID-19. Data came from immunoSEQ multiplex PCR; TCRdb stores just in-frame clones and leaves some out. The data hold roughly 130,000 clones, with roughly four fifths observed a single time. The sample consisted of peripheral blood. Source of these receptors: a woman in her fifties or sixties with acute or convalescent COVID-19.

The CDR3 DNA reads as TGCGCCAGCAGCTTGGCTCAGCGCGGGAGCGGGGGGGCCACAGATACGCAGTATTTT. This encodes CASSLAQRGSGGATDTQYF. This chain joins TRBV5-1 and TRBJ2-3, with 10 bases that match TRBD2. Germline V CDR1 and CDR2: SGHRS, YFSETQ. The V and J ends lost 0 bases and 2 bases, in that order; junction bases with no gene match: 12. The CDR3 is 19 amino acids. Using reference TRBV5-1 and TRBJ2-3 for the parts outside the CDR3, the full variable domain is KAGVTQTPRYLIKTRGQQVTLSCSPISGHRSVSWYQQTPGQGLQFLFEYFSETQRNKGNFPGRFSGRQFSNSRSEMNVSTLELGDSALYLCASSLAQRGSGGATDTQYFGPGTRLTVL.

V usage is TRBV19 and J usage is TRBJ1-5; 11 bases are shared with TRBD1. This CDR3 has 16 amino acids. Trimming cost V 6 bases and J 4 bases; bases outside gene matches: 8. From germline, CDR1 is LNHDA and CDR2 SQIVND (reference sequence). CDR3 loop: CASRARTGGGNQPQHF. Here the CDR3 DNA reads TGTGCCAGTAGGGCCAGGACAGGGGGCGGGAATCAGCCCCAGCATTTT.

The chain couples TRBV11-2 to TRBJ1-6; perhaps TRBD1 as D (5 bases). V was trimmed by 2 bases and J by 10 bases, leaving 12 bases between them. This CDR3 spans 14 amino acids. CDR1 and CDR2 (germline): SGHAT, FQNNGV. The CDR3: CASSLRQGQSPLHF. The CDR3 nucleotides are TGTGCCAGCAGCTTAAGGCAGGGCCAATCACCCCTCCACTTT.

The CDR3 loop is CASSYGETGVYGYTF. CDR3 DNA: TGTGCCAGCAGTTACGGGGAGACAGGGGTTTATGGCTACACCTTC. V and J are TRBV6-2 or TRBV6-3 and TRBJ1-2; TRBD1 matches at 8 bases. The CDR3 totals 15 residues. V was clipped by 2 bases and J by 5 bases; unmatched bases: 7. In germline, CDR1 is MNHEY, CDR2 SVGEGT.

The V gene is TRBV18, the J gene TRBJ1-1; tentatively, D is TRBD1 (6 bases). V lost 1 base to trimming and J lost 1 base, with 10 bases between them. Germline V gives CDR1 KGHSH, CDR2 LQKENI. The CDR3 covers 15 residues. The CDR3 is CASSPRQASNTEAFF. CDR3 coding DNA: TGTGCCAGCTCACCACGACAGGCGTCGAACACTGAAGCTTTCTTT.